This TCR beta chain appears in the sequencing data of a study of neoadjuvant anti-PD-1 for oral cavity cancer. This clone has a handful of counts. Documented time point: after neoadjuvant nivolumab, at surgical resection. Patients had newly diagnosed, untreated stage II-IVA oral cavity squamous cell carcinoma. The CDR3 has 15 amino acids. V shed 0 bases and J shed 4 bases, with 11 bases lying between them. Germline V gene lookup returns CDR1 SGHRS and CDR2 YFSETQ. TCRdb keeps only in-frame clones here, not all; method: immunoSEQ multiplex PCR. In the table there are over 5,000 clones, 58% of which are singletons.

The sequencing here drew on tumor tissue, taken after nivolumab (anti-PD-1) treatment. This clonotype was obtained from a person aged 35 to 85 with oral cavity squamous cell carcinoma. The chain has TRBV5-1 and TRBJ2-1; tentatively, D is TRBD2 (5 bases). DNA for the CDR3: TGCGCCAGCAGCTTGGCCGGTGAGGGATACAATGAGCAGTTCTTC. It yields the protein CASSLAGEGYNEQFF.